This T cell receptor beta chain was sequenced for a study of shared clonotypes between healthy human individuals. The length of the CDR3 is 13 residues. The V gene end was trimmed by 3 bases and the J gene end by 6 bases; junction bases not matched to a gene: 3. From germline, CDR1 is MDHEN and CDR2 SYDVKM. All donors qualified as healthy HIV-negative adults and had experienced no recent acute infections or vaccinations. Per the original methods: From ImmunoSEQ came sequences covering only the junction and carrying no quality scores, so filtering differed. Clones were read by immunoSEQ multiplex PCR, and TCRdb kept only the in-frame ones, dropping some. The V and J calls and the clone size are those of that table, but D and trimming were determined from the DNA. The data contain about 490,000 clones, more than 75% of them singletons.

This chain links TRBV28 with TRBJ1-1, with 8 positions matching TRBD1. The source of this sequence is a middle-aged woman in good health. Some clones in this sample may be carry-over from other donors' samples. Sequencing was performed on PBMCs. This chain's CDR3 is CASSLTGVAEAFF. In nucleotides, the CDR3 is TGTGCCAGCAGTTTGACAGGGGTCGCTGAAGCTTTCTTT. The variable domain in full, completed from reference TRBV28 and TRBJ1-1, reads DVKVTQSSRYLVKRTGEKVFLECVQDMDHENMFWYRQDPGLGLRLIYFSYDVKMKEKGDIPEGYSVSREKKERFSLILESASTNQTSMYLCASSLTGVAEAFFGQGTRLTVV.